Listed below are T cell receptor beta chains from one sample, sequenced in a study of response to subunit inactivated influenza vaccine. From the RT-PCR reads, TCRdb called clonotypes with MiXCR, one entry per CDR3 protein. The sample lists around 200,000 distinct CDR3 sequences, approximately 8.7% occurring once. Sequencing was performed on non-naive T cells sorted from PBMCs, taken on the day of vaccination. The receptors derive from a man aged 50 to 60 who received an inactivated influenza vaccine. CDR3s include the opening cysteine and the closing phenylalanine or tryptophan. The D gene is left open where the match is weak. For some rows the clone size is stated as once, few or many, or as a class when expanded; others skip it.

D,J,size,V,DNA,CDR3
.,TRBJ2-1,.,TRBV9,TGTGCCAGCAGCGTTGGCGGGGAGGAATACAATGAGCAGTTCTTC,CASSVGGEEYNEQFF
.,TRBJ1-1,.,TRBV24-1,TGTGCCACCAGTGATTTTCCACGGCCTGAAGCTTTCTTT,CATSDFPRPEAFF
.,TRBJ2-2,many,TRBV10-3,TGTGCCATCAGTGATGACCAAAAGGGCTCGAACACCGGGGAGCTGTTTTTT,CAISDDQKGSNTGELFF
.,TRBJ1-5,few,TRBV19,TGTGCCAGTAGCGGGACGGCCAACAATCAGCCCCAGCATTTT,CASSGTANNQPQHF
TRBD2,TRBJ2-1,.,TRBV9,TGTGCCAGCAGCGTAGGTCCAGCGGGAGGGCCCCACAATGAGCAGTTCTTC,CASSVGPAGGPHNEQFF
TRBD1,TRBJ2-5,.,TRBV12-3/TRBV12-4,TGTGCCAGCAGTCCCGCCGGGACAGGGGCCGGAGAGACCCAGTACTTC,CASSPAGTGAGETQYF
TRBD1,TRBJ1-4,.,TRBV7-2,TGTGCCAGCAGCTTAGGGACAGGGGGTGGTGAAAAACTGTTTTTT,CASSLGTGGGEKLFF
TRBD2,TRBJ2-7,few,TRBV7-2,TGTGCCAGCAGCCCCGGGGGGAGGCTTTACGAGCAGTACTTC,CASSPGGRLYEQYF
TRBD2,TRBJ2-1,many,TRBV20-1,TGCAGTGCTAGAGACAGGGGCCGGACTAGCAACTACTACAATGAGCAGTTCTTC,CSARDRGRTSNYYNEQFF
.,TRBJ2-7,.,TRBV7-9,TGTGCCAGCAGCGAAAAATGGACGGACGGAAACTACGAGCAGTACTTC,CASSEKWTDGNYEQYF
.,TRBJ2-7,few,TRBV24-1,TGTGCCACCAGTGAACCGGGACTGCGCGAGCAGTACTTC,CATSEPGLREQYF